The entry below gives a single T cell receptor beta chain sequence along with its context. The data derive from a study of blood T cell repertoires in COVID-19. Study-level background: Samples taken during acute and convalescent COVID-19 were collected in the United States, Italy and Spain. T cells, B-cell-depleted T cells, or PBMCs supplied cDNA or gDNA.

Seattle-derived patients entered the study during active infection and were followed longitudinally. How the authors handled the data: From reference gene primer amplification, estimates of nucleated cell counts were derived. The data were produced by immunoSEQ multiplex PCR, yet TCRdb's version contains in-frame clones alone and is incomplete. Clone size and V and J calls were adopted from that table, with D and trimming inferred from the DNA. Among around 260,000 clones listed, about 80% were seen once. The length of the CDR3 is 14 residues. Germline CDR1 and CDR2: SGDLS and YYNGEE. Trimming left V 4 bases short and J 0 bases short, with 8 bases between.

The clonotype comes from a person aged 65 to 79 with COVID-19, enrolled during active disease. Sequenced material: peripheral blood. The chain is built from TRBV9 and TRBJ1-3; the D is unclear. CDR3 amino acids: CASSRETSGNTIYF. In nucleotides, the CDR3 is TGTGCCAGCAGCCGGGAGACCTCTGGAAACACCATATATTTT.